The text below deals with one TCR beta chain. This CDR3 has 14 residues. Germline assignment: CDR1 MGHRA and CDR2 YSYEKL. V was pared by 1 base and J by 6 bases, with 12 bases between. The data were taken from a study of blood T cell repertoires in COVID-19. Turning to the study itself: COVID-19 samples, acute and convalescent, were from the United States, Italy and Spain. PBMCs, B-cell-depleted T cells, or T cells were the source of the cDNA or gDNA that made up the material.

The method was immunoSEQ multiplex PCR; TCRdb's version includes in-frame clones alone and lacks a portion of them. The table has about 46,000 clones, about 89% seen once. This chain joins TRBV4-1 and TRBJ1-2; D gene uncertain. The sample was peripheral blood. This clonotype originated in a human donor in a cohort sampled during active COVID-19. DNA of the CDR3: TGCGCCAGCAGCCAAGGGGAGTGGGCGCATGGCTACACCTTC. Translating it yields CASSQGEWAHGYTF.